This TCR beta chain was observed in a study of blood T cell repertoires in COVID-19. Study details: Sources were T cells, B-cell-depleted T cells, or PBMCs; the material itself was cDNA or gDNA.

V lost 6 bases, J lost 5 bases, and 6 bases stayed unmatched. CDR1 and CDR2 (germline): LNHDA, SQIVND (reference sequence). The CDR3 covers 13 residues. Methods used by the authors: How many nucleated cells were present was estimated from reference gene primer amplification. Produced via immunoSEQ multiplex PCR; TCRdb's table is partial and in-frame only. V and J calls and clone size are those listed in that table; D and trimming were worked out from the DNA. The sample includes tens of thousands of clones, about nine tenths of them seen just once. V and J are TRBV19 and TRBJ1-1, with TRBD1 matching over 7 bases. The sample consisted of peripheral blood. The receptor's source is a man between 65 and 79 years old with acute or convalescent COVID-19. The CDR3 sequence: CASREGAGTEAFF. CDR3 DNA: TGTGCCAGTAGGGAGGGGGCAGGTACTGAAGCTTTCTTT.